One sample yielded the 5 T cell receptor beta chains listed below, sequenced in a study of beta chain features in type 1 diabetes. Reverse transcribing all isolated RNA meant expressed TCRB transcripts were sequenced. Sequencing used immunoSEQ multiplex PCR; TCRdb keeps in-frame clones, though not all of them. The sample has some 160,000 clones, less than 9.5% seen once; the top ten hold 2.3%. Sequencing was done on a sample of central memory CD4+ T cells from blood. The origin of the receptors is a woman between 18 and 29 years old in good health.

This rearrangement joins TRBV7-9 to TRBJ1-1; D perhaps matches TRBD1 (5 bases). Deletions cut 3 bases from V and 1 base from J, with 9 bases between. CDR1 and CDR2 from the germline V gene are SEHNR and FQNEAQ (reference sequence). The CDR3 contains 14 residues. For the CDR3, the DNA is TGTGCCAGCAGCTTCCACGACAGGAACACTGAAGCTTTCTTT. The encoded protein is CASSFHDRNTEAFF.

For the CDR3, the DNA is TGTGCCAGCAGCTTAACTAGCGGGGGCAACTACGAGCAGTACTTC. Its protein product is CASSLTSGGNYEQYF. The V call is TRBV11-2, the J call TRBJ2-7; 11 bases agree with TRBD2. The germline gives CDR1 SGHAT, CDR2 FQNNGV. Losses at the gene ends were 2 bases for V and 3 bases for J; bases not matched to a gene: 3. CDR3 length equals 15 residues.

This clone turned up a few times. The chain employs TRBV4-2 and TRBJ2-7; D might be TRBD1 (6 bases). Germline CDR1 reads LGHNA; CDR2 reads YNFKEQ. The CDR3 is made up of 15 amino acids. Trimming left V 0 bases short and J 3 bases short, with 12 bases between. As DNA, the CDR3 is TGTGCCAGCAGCCAAGACCAGGGGAAGCGCTACGAGCAGTACTTC. It encodes CASSQDQGKRYEQYF.

V is TRBV19 and J is TRBJ2-5, with TRBD1 identical over 12 bases. The CDR3 is 15 amino acids. V gave up 8 bases and J gave up 5 bases; unmatched junction bases: 9. Germline V CDR1 and CDR2: LNHDA, SQIVND (reference sequence). The CDR3 sequence: CASSSGTGGGETQYF. The CDR3 nucleotides read TGTGCCAGTTCTTCCGGGACAGGGGGCGGGGAGACCCAGTACTTC.

In DNA form, the CDR3 reads TGTGCCAGCAGTGCGGGACAGGGGGAGACTGAAGCTTTCTTT. Its protein is CASSAGQGETEAFF. V is TRBV6-5 and J is TRBJ1-1; 11 positions match TRBD1. The CDR3 length is 14 residues. Germline V CDR1 and CDR2: MNHEY, SVGAGI. V trimming: 5 bases; J trimming: 5 bases; junction bases outside the gene matches: 4.